The TCR beta chain under discussion was sequenced for a study of shared clonotypes between healthy human individuals. The germline V gene has CDR1 LNHNV and CDR2 YYDKDF (reference sequence). After removal of 1 base from V and 2 bases from J, the junction contained 2 bases not matched to a gene. The CDR3 is made up of 16 amino acids. This clone was recorded many times. The antigen remains undetermined. Study-level points and caveats: An expected dependence of interdonor clonotype sharing on sequencing depth was noted. Of the naive CD4 clonotypes, roughly 5% were shared across a few donors. Investigators collected only blood, and repertoires in tissues likely differ.

Libraries were prepared by immunoSEQ multiplex PCR; TCRdb keeps only in-frame clonotypes and omits some of them. The table has approximately 120,000 clones, over 65% seen once. The clonotype was recovered from a woman in her twenties or thirties in good health. Sequenced sample: memory CD8+ T cells sorted from blood. Subset of the sample: CD45RO+ cells pooled with CCR7-negative TemRA cells. The V gene is TRBV15, the J gene TRBJ2-6; 7 bases match TRBD1. CDR3 DNA sequence: TGTGCCACCAGCAGAGTGACAGGGACTGGGGCCAACGTCCTGACTTTC. Amino acids: CATSRVTGTGANVLTF. Complete variable domain (other parts from reference TRBV15 and TRBJ2-6): DAMVIQNPRYQVTQFGKPVTLSCSQTLNHNVMYWYQQKSSQAPKLLFHYYDKDFNNEADTPDNFQSRRPNTSFCFLDIRSPGLGDTAMYLCATSRVTGTGANVLTFGAGSRLTVL.